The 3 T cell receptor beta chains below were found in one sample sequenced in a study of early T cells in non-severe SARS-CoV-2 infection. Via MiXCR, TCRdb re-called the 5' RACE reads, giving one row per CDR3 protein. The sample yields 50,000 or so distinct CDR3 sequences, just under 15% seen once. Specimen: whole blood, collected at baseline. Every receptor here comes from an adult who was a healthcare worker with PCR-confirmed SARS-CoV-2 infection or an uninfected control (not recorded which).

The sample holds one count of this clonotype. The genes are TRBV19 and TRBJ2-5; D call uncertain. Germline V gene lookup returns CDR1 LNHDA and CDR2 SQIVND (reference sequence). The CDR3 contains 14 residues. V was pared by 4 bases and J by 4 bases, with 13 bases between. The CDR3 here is CASSTHEVGETQYF. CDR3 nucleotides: TGTGCCAGTAGTACCCACGAGGTAGGAGAGACCCAGTACTTC.

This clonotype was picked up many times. CDR3 protein: CASSFLSSGNTIYF. The CDR3 region has the DNA TGTGCCAGCAGCTTTCTGTCCTCTGGAAACACCATATATTTT. V gene TRBV11-2 combines with J gene TRBJ1-3, with D unresolved. The ends were cut back, 3 bases at V and 0 bases at J, with 6 bases in the middle. Germline CDR1 is SGHAT and CDR2 is FQNNGV. The CDR3 is made up of 14 amino acids. The full variable domain, with the rest looked up from reference TRBV11-2 and TRBJ1-3, is EAGVAQSPRYKIIEKRQSVAFWCNPISGHATLYWYQQILGQGPKLLIQFQNNGVVDDSQLPKDRFSAERLKGVDSTLKIQPAKLEDSAVYLCASSFLSSGNTIYFGEGSWLTVV.

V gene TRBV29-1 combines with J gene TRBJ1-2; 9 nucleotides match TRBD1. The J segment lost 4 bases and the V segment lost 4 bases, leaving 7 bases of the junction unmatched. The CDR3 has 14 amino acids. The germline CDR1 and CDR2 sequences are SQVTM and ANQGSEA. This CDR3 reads CSVAGTGISYGYTF. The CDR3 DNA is TGCAGCGTTGCGGGGACAGGGATTTCCTATGGCTACACCTTC.